This record concerns one T cell receptor beta chain sequence. It was with random hexamers that about 0.45 to 1 ug RNA was reverse transcribed. The CDR3 of TCR beta was amplified by immunoSEQ multiplex PCR across 54 Vbeta and 13 Jbeta. Using its own MiXCR run on the immunoSEQ multiplex PCR reads, TCRdb lists one record per CDR3 protein. The data contain approximately 160,000 distinct CDR3 sequences, about 91% of them singletons. The data were obtained in a study of CD8 T cells in Susac syndrome. The CDR3 consists of 16 residues. The J segment lost 3 bases and the V segment lost 2 bases, leaving 6 bases of the junction unmatched. Germline-derived CDR1 and CDR2 are MGHDK and SYGVNS. CD8+ and CD4+ T cells circulating in blood were sequenced for TCR beta. Negative isolation was used for CD8+ and CD4+ T cells and FACS enrichment for TEMRA cells.

Material: CD4+ T cells from PBMCs. The source is a human donor in good health. V and J are TRBV25-1 and TRBJ2-1; TRBD2 aligns across 8 bases. CDR3 coding DNA: TGTGCCAGCAGTGAACATGGGACTAGGAACTACAATGAGCAGTTCTTC. Its protein product is CASSEHGTRNYNEQFF.